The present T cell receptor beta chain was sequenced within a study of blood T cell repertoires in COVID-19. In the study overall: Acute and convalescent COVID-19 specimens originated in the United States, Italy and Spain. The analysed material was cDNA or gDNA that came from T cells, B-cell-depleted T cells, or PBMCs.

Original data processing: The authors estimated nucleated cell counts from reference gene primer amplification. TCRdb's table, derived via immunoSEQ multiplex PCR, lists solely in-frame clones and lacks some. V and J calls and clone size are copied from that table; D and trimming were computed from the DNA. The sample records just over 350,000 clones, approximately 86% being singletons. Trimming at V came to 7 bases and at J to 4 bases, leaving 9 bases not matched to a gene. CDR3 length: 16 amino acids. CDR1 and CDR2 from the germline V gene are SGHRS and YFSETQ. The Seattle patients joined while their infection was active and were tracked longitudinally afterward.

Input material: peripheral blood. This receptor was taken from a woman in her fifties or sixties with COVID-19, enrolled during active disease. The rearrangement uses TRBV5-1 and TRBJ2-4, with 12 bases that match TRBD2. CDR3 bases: TGCGCCAGCTCCCCTTCTAGCGGGGGGGCAAAAAACATTCAGTACTTC. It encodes CASSPSSGGAKNIQYF.